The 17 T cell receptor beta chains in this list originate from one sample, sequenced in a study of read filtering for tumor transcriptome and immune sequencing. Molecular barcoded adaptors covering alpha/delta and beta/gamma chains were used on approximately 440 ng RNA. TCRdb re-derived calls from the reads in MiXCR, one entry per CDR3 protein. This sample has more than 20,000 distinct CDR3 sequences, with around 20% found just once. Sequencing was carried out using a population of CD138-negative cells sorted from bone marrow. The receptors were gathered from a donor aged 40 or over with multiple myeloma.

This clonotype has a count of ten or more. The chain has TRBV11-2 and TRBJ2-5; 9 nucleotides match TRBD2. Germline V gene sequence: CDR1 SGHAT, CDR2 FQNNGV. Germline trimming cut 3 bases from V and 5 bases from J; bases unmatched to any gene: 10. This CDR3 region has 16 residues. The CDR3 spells CASSFRAGGPLETQYF. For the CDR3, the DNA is TGTGCCAGCAGCTTTCGGGCGGGAGGGCCTCTCGAGACCCAGTACTTC.

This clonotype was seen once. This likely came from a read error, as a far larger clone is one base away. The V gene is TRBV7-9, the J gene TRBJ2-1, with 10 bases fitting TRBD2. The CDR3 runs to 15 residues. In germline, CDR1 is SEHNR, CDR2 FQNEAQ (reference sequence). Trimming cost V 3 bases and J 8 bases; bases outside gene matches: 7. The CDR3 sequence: CASSFPLAGYDEQFF. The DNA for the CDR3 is TGTGCCAGCAGCTTTCCACTAGCGGGGTACGATGAGCAGTTCTTC.

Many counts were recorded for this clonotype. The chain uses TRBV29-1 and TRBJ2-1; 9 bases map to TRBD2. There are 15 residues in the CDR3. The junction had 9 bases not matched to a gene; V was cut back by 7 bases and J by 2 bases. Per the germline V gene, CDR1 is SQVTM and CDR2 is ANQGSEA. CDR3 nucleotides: TGCAGCGCTTACTTAGCGGGAGTGGCCTACAATGAGCAGTTCTTC. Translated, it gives CSAYLAGVAYNEQFF.

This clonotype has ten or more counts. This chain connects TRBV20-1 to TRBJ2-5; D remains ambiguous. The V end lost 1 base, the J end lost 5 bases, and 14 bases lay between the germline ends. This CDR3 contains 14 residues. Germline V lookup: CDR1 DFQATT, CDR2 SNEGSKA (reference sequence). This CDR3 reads CSARASRKLETQYF. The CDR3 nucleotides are TGCAGTGCTAGAGCTTCCCGTAAACTGGAGACCCAGTACTTC.

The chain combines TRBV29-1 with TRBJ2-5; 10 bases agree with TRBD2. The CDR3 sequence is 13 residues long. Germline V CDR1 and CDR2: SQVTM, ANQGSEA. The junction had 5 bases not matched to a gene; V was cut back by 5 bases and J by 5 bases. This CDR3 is CSVSSGSRETQYF. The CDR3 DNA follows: TGCAGCGTTTCTAGCGGGAGCAGGGAGACCCAGTACTTC.

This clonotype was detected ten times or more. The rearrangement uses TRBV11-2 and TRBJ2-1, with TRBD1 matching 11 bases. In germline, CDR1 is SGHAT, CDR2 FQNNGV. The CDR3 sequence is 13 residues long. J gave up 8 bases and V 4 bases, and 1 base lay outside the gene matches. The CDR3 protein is CASSWDRGYEQFF. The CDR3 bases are TGTGCCAGCAGCTGGGACAGGGGGTATGAGCAGTTCTTC.

The CDR3: CASSSRPSGHGQYF. CDR3 in DNA: TGTGCCAGCAGTTCTCGGCCCAGTGGCCACGGGCAGTACTTC. The chain recombines TRBV12-3 or TRBV12-4 with TRBJ2-7, with no clear D. The CDR3 covers 14 residues. V was cut by 4 bases and J by 9 bases, with 19 bases left in between.

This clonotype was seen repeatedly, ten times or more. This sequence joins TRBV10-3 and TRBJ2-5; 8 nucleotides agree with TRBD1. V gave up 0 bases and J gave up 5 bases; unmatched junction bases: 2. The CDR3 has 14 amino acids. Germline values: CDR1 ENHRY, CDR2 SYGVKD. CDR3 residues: CAISESRQGETQYF. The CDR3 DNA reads TGTGCCATCAGTGAGTCGAGACAGGGGGAGACCCAGTACTTC.

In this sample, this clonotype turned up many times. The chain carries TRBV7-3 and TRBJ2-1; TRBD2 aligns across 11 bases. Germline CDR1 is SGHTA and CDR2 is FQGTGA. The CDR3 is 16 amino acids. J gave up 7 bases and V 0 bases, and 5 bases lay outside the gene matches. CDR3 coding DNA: TGTGCCAGCAGCTTAACCATGGCTAGCGGGAGGAATGAGCAGTTCTTC. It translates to CASSLTMASGRNEQFF.

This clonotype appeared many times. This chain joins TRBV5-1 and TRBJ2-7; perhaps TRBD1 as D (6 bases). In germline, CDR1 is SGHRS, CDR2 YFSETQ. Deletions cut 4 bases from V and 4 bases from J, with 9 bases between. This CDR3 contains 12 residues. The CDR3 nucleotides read TGCGCCAGCAGCCTACAGGGTTACGAGCAGTACTTC. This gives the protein CASSLQGYEQYF.

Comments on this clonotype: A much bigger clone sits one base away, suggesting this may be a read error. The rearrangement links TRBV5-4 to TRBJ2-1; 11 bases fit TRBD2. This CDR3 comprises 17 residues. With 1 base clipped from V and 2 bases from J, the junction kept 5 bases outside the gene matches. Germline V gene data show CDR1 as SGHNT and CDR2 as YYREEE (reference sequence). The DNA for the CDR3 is TGTGCCAGCAGCTTGACTAGCGGGAGTCTGCCCTACAATGAGCAGTTCTTC. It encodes CASSLTSGSLPYNEQFF.

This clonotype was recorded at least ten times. CDR3 coding DNA: TGCAGCGTTGAGACCTCGACAGGGCTGGTCCACGAGCAGTACTTC. Protein sequence: CSVETSTGLVHEQYF. The rearrangement uses TRBV29-1 and TRBJ2-7, with 7 bases matching TRBD1. Germline-derived CDR1 and CDR2 are SQVTM and ANQGSEA. V lost 3 bases, J lost 5 bases, and 13 bases stayed unmatched. The CDR3 covers 15 residues.

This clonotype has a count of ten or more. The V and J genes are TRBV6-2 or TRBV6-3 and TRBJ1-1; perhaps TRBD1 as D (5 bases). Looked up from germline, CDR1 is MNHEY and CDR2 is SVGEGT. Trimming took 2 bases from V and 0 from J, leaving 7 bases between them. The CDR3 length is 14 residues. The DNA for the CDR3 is TGTGCCAGCAGTTACATGGGGGTGAACACTGAAGCTTTCTTT. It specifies CASSYMGVNTEAFF.

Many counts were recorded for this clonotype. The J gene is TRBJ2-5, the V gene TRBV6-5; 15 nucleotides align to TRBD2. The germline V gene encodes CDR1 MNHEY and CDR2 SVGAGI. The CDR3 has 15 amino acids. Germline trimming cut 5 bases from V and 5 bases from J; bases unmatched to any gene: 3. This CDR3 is CASSTGLAGGETQYF. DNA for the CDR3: TGTGCCAGCAGTACCGGACTAGCGGGAGGGGAGACCCAGTACTTC.

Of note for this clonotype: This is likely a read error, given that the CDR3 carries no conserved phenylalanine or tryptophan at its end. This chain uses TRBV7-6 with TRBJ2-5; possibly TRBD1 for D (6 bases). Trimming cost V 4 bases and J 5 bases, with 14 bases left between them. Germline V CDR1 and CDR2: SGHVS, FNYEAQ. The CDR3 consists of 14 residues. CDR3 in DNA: TGTGCCAGCAGCTCAGGACAGCCGGAGGAGACCCAGTACCTC. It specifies CASSSGQPEETQYL.

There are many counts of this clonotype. In DNA form, the CDR3 reads TGTGCCAGCAGCCCCGAAGGGAGCGGACCATACGAGCAGTACTTC. Protein: CASSPEGSGPYEQYF. The chain uses TRBV7-6 and TRBJ2-7, with a tentative D call TRBD2 (5 bases). The ends were cut back, 5 bases at V and 4 bases at J, with 18 bases in the middle. Germline V lookup: CDR1 SGHVS, CDR2 FNYEAQ. The CDR3 runs 15 residues.

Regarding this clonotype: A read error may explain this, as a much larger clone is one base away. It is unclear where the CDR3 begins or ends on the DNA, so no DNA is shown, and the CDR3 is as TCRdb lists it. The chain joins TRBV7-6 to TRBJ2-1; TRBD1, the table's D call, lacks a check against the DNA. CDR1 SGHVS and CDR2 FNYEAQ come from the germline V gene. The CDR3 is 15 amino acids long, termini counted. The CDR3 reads CASSLAWGLGNEQIF.